A single sample is the source of the 20 T cell receptor beta chains below, sequenced in a study of beta chain features in type 1 diabetes listed by TCRdb under 2018. The method was the immunoSEQ multiplex PCR assay. The entire isolated RNA was reverse transcribed using the High Capacity cDNA Reverse Transcription Kit, and thus expressed TCRB transcripts were sequenced. TCRdb holds this immuneACCESS table with in-frame rearrangements only. Some clones are missing; in checked studies, unresolved V genes explain under half, and the rest has no known cause. A total of hundreds of thousands of clones appear in this sample, about 63% of them only once. 0.053% of the sample is taken by the ten largest. The sample consisted of naive CD4+ T cells from blood. The meaning of the sample's cell subset or site label: true naive CD4+ T cells. All receptors come from a man younger than 40 in good health.

Only a few counts were recorded for this clone. The chain links TRBV5-1 to TRBJ2-6; 9 bases fit TRBD1. The germline CDR1 and CDR2 sequences are SGHRS and YFSETQ. CDR3 length equals 17 residues. The V segment lost 4 bases and the J segment 4 bases; nucleotides outside the gene matches: 9. CDR3: CASSSSQGAGGANVLTF. Written as DNA, the CDR3 is TGCGCCAGCAGCAGCTCACAGGGGGCTGGAGGGGCCAACGTCCTGACTTTC.

This clone was detected only a few times. The V and J genes are TRBV7-2 and TRBJ2-7; unclear D gene. Germline CDR1 reads SGHTA; CDR2 reads FQGNSA. There are 17 residues in the CDR3. With 0 bases removed from V and 0 bases from J, the gap between germline ends came to 15 bases. DNA of the CDR3: TGTGCCAGCAGCTTAGCGGCCCAGCCGGTCAGCTCCTACGAGCAGTACTTC. Translated, it gives CASSLAAQPVSSYEQYF.

J is TRBJ2-3 and V is TRBV30; D gene unclear. CDR1 and CDR2 (germline): GTSNPN, SVGIG (reference sequence). The length of the CDR3 is 12 residues. Trimming shortened V by 2 bases and J by 1 base, and 4 bases separated the two germline ends. CDR3 region: CAWSPRTDTQYF. In DNA, the CDR3 is TGTGCCTGGAGTCCGCGCACAGATACGCAGTATTTT.

This chain links TRBV30 with TRBJ2-7; 7 nucleotides agree with TRBD1. Germline CDR1 is GTSNPN and CDR2 is SVGIG (reference sequence). This CDR3 region has 13 residues. J lost 1 base, V lost 5 bases, and 5 bases had no gene match. The CDR3 nucleotides are TGTGCCTGGCATCTGGACAGGTCCTACGAGCAGTACTTC. Translated, it gives CAWHLDRSYEQYF. Supplemented by reference TRBV30 and TRBJ2-7, the full variable domain reads SQTIHQWPATLVQPVGSPLSLECTVEGTSNPNLYWYRQAAGRGLQLLFYSVGIGQISSEVPQNLSASRPQDRQFILSSKKLLLSDSGFYLCAWHLDRSYEQYFGPGTRLTVT.

As concerns this clone: In the same sample, other DNA sequences code for this CDR3. The J gene is TRBJ2-5, the V gene TRBV29-1, with 10 bases matching TRBD2. The germline gives CDR1 SQVTM, CDR2 ANQGSEA. CDR3 size: 14 residues. The ends lost 4 bases at V and 5 bases at J; junction bases unmatched: 7. This chain's CDR3 is CSVGWLAGVETQYF. In nucleotides, the CDR3 is TGCAGCGTTGGGTGGCTAGCGGGGGTGGAGACCCAGTACTTC. The whole variable domain, remainder taken from reference TRBV29-1 and TRBJ2-5, is SAVISQKPSRDICQRGTSLTIQCQVDSQVTMMFWYRQQPGQSLTLIATANQGSEATYESGFVIDKFPISRPNLTFSTLTVSNMSPEDSSIYLCSVGWLAGVETQYFGPGTRLLVL.

This sequence joins TRBV29-1 and TRBJ2-1; D is uncertain. The length of the CDR3 is 16 residues. Germline CDR1 reads SQVTM; CDR2 reads ANQGSEA. The germline V and J ends were trimmed by 5 bases and 4 bases, with 21 bases remaining between them. The CDR3 DNA reads as TGCAGCGTTTACCAGGCGACCTCCCCGATATACAATGAGCAGTTCTTC. Amino acid sequence: CSVYQATSPIYNEQFF.

The CDR3 sequence is CASSPRRGGADEQFF. In DNA, the CDR3 is TGTGCCAGCTCACCACGGCGGGGGGGTGCGGATGAGCAGTTCTTC. The J gene is TRBJ2-1, the V gene TRBV18, with TRBD2 identical over 9 bases. CDR3 size: 15 residues. V shed 1 base, J shed 8 bases, and the junction held 6 bases outside the gene matches. Per the germline V gene, CDR1 is KGHSH and CDR2 is LQKENI. Full variable domain (rest looked up from reference TRBV18 and TRBJ2-1): NAGVMQNPRHLVRRRGQEARLRCSPMKGHSHVYWYRQLPEEGLKFMVYLQKENIIDESGMPKERFSAEFPKEGPSILRIQQVVRGDSAAYFCASSPRRGGADEQFFGPGTRLTVL.

This chain links TRBV30 with TRBJ2-1, with TRBD2 identical over 12 bases. CDR1 is GTSNPN, CDR2 SVGIG, per germline (reference sequence). Losses at the gene ends were 8 bases for V and 4 bases for J; bases not matched to a gene: 3. This CDR3 has 13 residues. The CDR3 DNA follows: TGTGCCGTTGGGACTAGCGGGTACAATGAGCAGTTCTTC. It yields the protein CAVGTSGYNEQFF.

This clone has only one observation. The chain employs TRBV4-1 and TRBJ2-5, with D hard to call. V shed 1 base and J shed 5 bases, with 8 bases lying between them. Germline V lookup: CDR1 MGHRA, CDR2 YSYEKL. The CDR3 spans 13 residues. The CDR3: CASSQVRSETQYF. The DNA for the CDR3 is TGCGCCAGCAGCCAAGTTAGGAGTGAGACCCAGTACTTC.

Note on this clone: At one end, the junction sequence differs from germline, possibly due to a read error. This chain uses TRBV6-5 with TRBJ2-1; D is possibly TRBD1 (6 bases). This CDR3 region has 12 residues. Germline V CDR1 and CDR2: MNHEY, SVGAGI. CDR3 amino acids: CASSYSTRTEIF. The CDR3 coding sequence is TGTGCCAGCAGTTACTCGACTCGGACAGAGATCTTC.

The chain recombines TRBV5-4 with TRBJ2-7; D gene uncertain. The V and J ends lost 3 bases and 2 bases respectively, with 12 bases between them. Germline values: CDR1 SGHNT, CDR2 YYREEE (reference sequence). CDR3 length: 14 residues. The CDR3 protein is CASSSSRYTYEQYF. In DNA, the CDR3 is TGTGCCAGCAGCTCCTCTAGGTACACCTACGAGCAGTACTTC.

This clone occurred a few times. DNA of the CDR3: TGTGCCAGCAGCTTGGTTCTATCGGTCAATCAGCCCCAGCATTTT. It yields the protein CASSLVLSVNQPQHF. The chain is built from TRBV7-2 and TRBJ1-5; D unclear. CDR3 size: 15 residues. V was clipped by 3 bases and J by 3 bases, with 12 bases between them. Per germline, CDR1 SGHTA and CDR2 FQGNSA.

This clone has only a few counts. The chain combines TRBV2 with TRBJ2-3; 7 positions match TRBD1. The V and J ends lost 9 bases and 0 bases, in that order; junction bases with no gene match: 3. Per the germline V gene, CDR1 is SNHLY and CDR2 is FYNNEI. The CDR3 consists of 13 residues. The CDR3: CARGTASTDTQYF. The CDR3 DNA sequence: TGTGCCAGAGGGACAGCAAGCACAGATACGCAGTATTTT.

The CDR3 loop reads CAWSSWGSTEAFF. The DNA of the CDR3 is TGTGCCTGGAGTTCATGGGGGAGCACTGAAGCTTTCTTT. The genes are TRBV30 and TRBJ1-1; perhaps TRBD1 as D (5 bases). Per germline, CDR1 GTSNPN and CDR2 SVGIG (reference sequence). There are 13 residues in the CDR3. V was cut by 2 bases and J by 4 bases, with 11 bases left in between.

The gene calls are TRBV12-5 and TRBJ2-6; D remains unclear. V gave up 6 bases and J gave up 3 bases, with 12 bases separating them. This CDR3 contains 15 residues. Germline CDR1 LGHNT, CDR2 FRNRAP. The CDR3 nucleotides are TGTGCTAGTGGCCTGGATCGGCTTGGGGCCAACGTCCTGACTTTC. This sequence encodes CASGLDRLGANVLTF.

The chain has TRBV5-1 and TRBJ2-4, with 10 bases identical to TRBD1. This CDR3 contains 14 residues. V lost 0 bases, J lost 7 bases, and 1 base stayed unmatched. Germline V lookup: CDR1 SGHRS, CDR2 YFSETQ. Written as DNA, the CDR3 is TGCGCCAGCAGCTTGGGGGACAGGGGTAACATTCAGTACTTC. Translated: CASSLGDRGNIQYF.

This chain joins TRBV29-1 and TRBJ2-5; D not certain. The CDR3 consists of 14 residues. Looked up from germline, CDR1 is SQVTM and CDR2 is ANQGSEA. Trimming stripped 7 bases from V and 2 bases from J, with 17 bases between. The CDR3 DNA reads TGCAGCGCCCAGGCCCTCACAGAACAAGAGACCCAGTACTTC. The encoded protein is CSAQALTEQETQYF.

This clone was found a few times. The rearrangement joins TRBV29-1 to TRBJ2-1; 8 bases align to TRBD2. The CDR3 consists of 17 residues. CDR1 is SQVTM, CDR2 ANQGSEA, per germline. The V segment lost 4 bases and the J segment 7 bases; nucleotides outside the gene matches: 18. For the CDR3, the DNA is TGCAGCGTTGTCCTTCAGTCCGGGACTAGTTCAATGAATGAGCAGTTCTTC. Encoded protein: CSVVLQSGTSSMNEQFF.

J is TRBJ2-1 and V is TRBV7-8, with D perhaps matching TRBD2 (5 bases). The CDR3 runs 13 residues. Germline V gene lookup returns CDR1 SGHVS and CDR2 FQNEAQ. With 5 bases removed from V and 6 bases from J, the gap between germline ends came to 11 bases. The chain's CDR3 is CASSPLLVNEQFF. Written as DNA, the CDR3 is TGTGCCAGCAGCCCCCTACTAGTCAATGAGCAGTTCTTC.

The chain uses TRBV25-1 and TRBJ1-5, with TRBD1 identical over 7 bases. Germline values: CDR1 MGHDK, CDR2 SYGVNS. The CDR3 is 13 residues long. Losses at the gene ends were 3 bases for V and 4 bases for J; bases not matched to a gene: 0. CDR3 sequence: CASSETGNQPQHF. In DNA form, the CDR3 reads TGTGCCAGCAGTGAGACAGGGAATCAGCCCCAGCATTTT.